The rows below give T cell receptor beta chains drawn from one sample of a study of TIL therapy for anti-PD-1-resistant metastatic lung cancer. The assay was immunoSEQ multiplex PCR, and TCRdb's table has in-frame clones only and misses some. The sample contains roughly 20,000 clones, over 75% of which appear only once. The sample here was blood, taken at baseline. The receptor source for this set is a person aged 30 to 80 with non-small cell lung cancer. Both conserved end residues are part of each CDR3. The D gene is left open where the match is weak. The size of a clone is reported for some rows only, either as once, few or many, or as a class for expanded clones.

clone_size	v_call	d_call	j_call	cdr3_nt	cdr3_aa
NA	TRBV18	TRBD1	TRBJ2-7	TGTGCCAGCTCACCGGGGACAGGGAGCGAGTACTTC	CASSPGTGSEYF
NA	TRBV18	NA	TRBJ2-3	TGTGCCAGCTCACTTCTCCCAGAAGGGTCGGATACGCAGTATTTT	CASSLLPEGSDTQYF
NA	TRBV6-9	NA	TRBJ1-2	TGTGCCAGCAGTTTGAAGTCACATCCCCCCAGGAATACGTTGTGTCACCATAACTATGGCTACACCTTC	CASSLKSHPPRNTLCHHNYGYTF
few	TRBV18	NA	TRBJ2-2	TGTGCCAGCTCTCTGGACCAAGCCACCGGGGAGCTGTTTTTT	CASSLDQATGELFF
once	TRBV5-1	NA	TRBJ2-1	TGCGCCAGCAGCTTGTCGACGGCATACAATGAGCAGTTCTTC	CASSLSTAYNEQFF
few	TRBV6-6	NA	TRBJ2-1	TGTGCCAGCAGTTACTCGAAAGATGAGCAGTTCTTC	CASSYSKDEQFF
few	TRBV30	TRBD1	TRBJ2-1	TGTGCCTGGAGTGACAGGGGTGAGCAGTTCTTC	CAWSDRGEQFF
NA	TRBV28	TRBD1	TRBJ1-1	TGTGCCAGCAGTTTCTTGAGGGGGCGGAACACTGAAGCTTTCTTT	CASSFLRGRNTEAFF
NA	TRBV13	NA	TRBJ2-7	TGTGCCAGCAGCTTTCAGGGTCTCGGGGGCTCCTACGAGCAGTACTTC	CASSFQGLGGSYEQYF
few	TRBV7-8	NA	TRBJ1-5	TGTGCCAGCAGCTTATTAAGGGTTGGGGATAGCAATCAGCCCCAGCATTTT	CASSLLRVGDSNQPQHF
NA	TRBV6-5	TRBD1	TRBJ1-1	TGTGCCAGCAGTTATAACAGGGGTCACACTGAAGCTTTCTTT	CASSYNRGHTEAFF
NA	TRBV2	NA	TRBJ2-1	TGTGCCAGCAGGGGGGCTGAGCAGTTCTTC	CASRGAEQFF
NA	TRBV9	TRBD2	TRBJ2-1	TGTGCCAGCAGCGGACATATTCGGACTAGCGGGAGTGACCCGCACAATGAGCAGTTCTTC	CASSGHIRTSGSDPHNEQFF
NA	TRBV5-1	NA	TRBJ2-7	TGCGCCAGCAGCCCCGGGACACCCATCTACGAGCAGTACTTC	CASSPGTPIYEQYF
NA	TRBV19	TRBD1	TRBJ1-6	TGTGCCAGTAGTATACAACAGGGGGTAGACTTTAATTCACCCCTCCACTTT	CASSIQQGVDFNSPLHF
NA	TRBV21-1	NA	TRBJ2-3	TGTGCCAGCACCCGCGGGGGGCGAGGCACAGATACGCAGTATTTT	CASTRGGRGTDTQYF
NA	TRBV28	TRBD1	TRBJ1-1	TGTGCCAGCAGATGGACAGGAACTGAAGCTTTCTTT	CASRWTGTEAFF
NA	TRBV19	NA	TRBJ2-4	TGTGCCAGTAGTATAGGGGCCTCCAAAAACATTCAGTACTTC	CASSIGASKNIQYF
NA	TRBV7-9	TRBD1	TRBJ2-7	TGTGCCAGCAGCAAGTCCGGGACAGGGGAATACGAGCAGTACTTC	CASSKSGTGEYEQYF
NA	TRBV4-3	NA	TRBJ1-4	TGCGCCAGCAGCCAAGATTTCCGGGCGGGGGGACTTGAAAAACTGTTTTTT	CASSQDFRAGGLEKLFF
NA	TRBV11-2	NA	TRBJ2-1	TGTGCCAGCTCTTCCCCTCGTCGGAGAGGTGAGCAGTTCTTC	CASSSPRRRGEQFF
NA	TRBV11-2	TRBD1	TRBJ2-1	TGTGCCAGCAGCTTATATCGAGGGGGCTATGAGCAGTTCTTC	CASSLYRGGYEQFF
few	TRBV6-2/TRBV6-3	NA	TRBJ1-5	TGTGCCAGCAGTCCCTCGGGGGGCAATCAGCCCCAGCATTTT	CASSPSGGNQPQHF
NA	TRBV5-6	NA	TRBJ2-3	TGTGCCAGCAGCAAAGGGACGATCACGACAGATACGCAGTATTTT	CASSKGTITTDTQYF
NA	TRBV13	NA	TRBJ1-1	TGTGCCAGCAGCTTCGGGGAGAACACTGAAGCTTTCTTT	CASSFGENTEAFF
NA	TRBV3-1/TRBV3-2	TRBD1	TRBJ1-2	TGTGCCAGCACCCGACAGGGGTTTCACTATGGCTACACCTTC	CASTRQGFHYGYTF
NA	TRBV6-6	NA	TRBJ1-2	TGTGCCAGCAGTCCCTCGGCGGGCGCCTCTCCTAACTATGGCTACACCTTC	CASSPSAGASPNYGYTF
NA	TRBV27	NA	TRBJ2-7	TGTGCCAGCAGTTTACTAATAGGCGGCGGTGACTCCTACGAGCAGTACTTC	CASSLLIGGGDSYEQYF
NA	TRBV5-4	TRBD1	TRBJ2-7	TGTGCCAGCAGCTTCTCAGACAGGGGCAGCTCCTACGAGCAGTACTTC	CASSFSDRGSSYEQYF
NA	TRBV28	TRBD2	TRBJ2-3	TGTGCCAGCAGTTTAGCGGGGGTTAGCACAGATACGCAGTATTTT	CASSLAGVSTDTQYF
once	TRBV6-4	TRBD2	TRBJ2-3	TGTGCCAGCAGTGACGTAGCGGGGCGCAGCACAGATACGCAGTATTTT	CASSDVAGRSTDTQYF
NA	TRBV7-8	NA	TRBJ1-4	TGTGCCAGCAGCGTTCAATTCCATAGGGAAAAACTGTTTTTT	CASSVQFHREKLFF
NA	TRBV14	NA	TRBJ2-1	TGTGCCAGCAGCCAAGATCTTCGGTACAATGAGCAGTTCTTC	CASSQDLRYNEQFF
NA	TRBV3-1/TRBV3-2	NA	TRBJ2-5	TGTGCCAGCAGCCAAGATGGGCGGACTCAAGAGACCCAGTACTTC	CASSQDGRTQETQYF
NA	TRBV5-1	NA	TRBJ1-1	TGCGCCAGCAGCGCCCCGTCCGCTGAAGCTTTCTTT	CASSAPSAEAFF